This is a list of T cell receptor beta chains from one sample in a study of T cells in localized non-small cell lung cancer. Only in-frame clones appear in the TCRdb table, and some are missing; sequencing was by immunoSEQ multiplex PCR. The repertoire has roughly 3,800 clones, about 29% of them found once; the top ten carry roughly 8.5%. The material sequenced was lung tumor tissue, taken before any cancer treatment. These receptors originate from a man aged 35 to 69 with stage I lung adenocarcinoma. The conserved cysteine and the conserved F or W are not part of the CDR3 here.

v_call: TRBV11-3
cdr3_length: 13
cdr3_aa: ASSAGTGLSYEQY

v_call: TRBV15
cdr3_length: 13
cdr3_aa: ATSAGQSSNQPQH

v_call: TRBV6-8
cdr3_length: 11
cdr3_aa: ASSYRGAYEQY

v_call: TRBV6-8
cdr3_length: 12
cdr3_aa: ASRKTGGLQPQH

v_call: TRBV11-3
cdr3_length: 13
cdr3_aa: ASSLARTNTGELF

v_call: TRBV30
cdr3_length: 10
cdr3_aa: ACRDSGNTIY

v_call: TRBV14
cdr3_length: 13
cdr3_aa: ASSQFQNKYNEQF

v_call: TRBV19
cdr3_length: 15
cdr3_aa: ASSIGQNSFTSYEQY

v_call: TRBV10-2
cdr3_length: 10
cdr3_aa: ASSGQPTEAF

v_call: TRBV11-3
cdr3_length: 13
cdr3_aa: ASSSSGRGTGELF

v_call: TRBV10-2
cdr3_length: 14
cdr3_aa: ASSEPRQVSLEKLF

v_call: TRBV6-7
cdr3_length: 11
cdr3_aa: ASLVGGSYEQY

v_call: TRBV28
cdr3_length: 10
cdr3_aa: ASQAGGREQF

v_call: TRBV14
cdr3_length: 12
cdr3_aa: ASSQRITYNEQF

v_call: TRBV9
cdr3_length: 12
cdr3_aa: ARGQQIPKETQY

v_call: TRBV7-7
cdr3_length: 15
cdr3_aa: ASSLSGRFTTNEKLF

v_call: TRBV19
cdr3_length: 12
cdr3_aa: ASKAGSSGNTIY

v_call: TRBV9
cdr3_length: 10
cdr3_aa: ASSVGSYEQY

v_call: TRBV6-8
cdr3_length: 10
cdr3_aa: ASRLQGMAQY

v_call: TRBV11-3
cdr3_length: 13
cdr3_aa: ASSPGLADQETQY

v_call: TRBV6-8
cdr3_length: 11
cdr3_aa: ASRGGGTETQY

v_call: TRBV5-1
cdr3_length: 13
cdr3_aa: ASSLVASGRDTQY

v_call: TRBV5-1
cdr3_length: 13
cdr3_aa: ASSQDLGGAYGYT

v_call: TRBV9
cdr3_length: 13
cdr3_aa: ASSVGGQGNYGYT

v_call: TRBV5-1
cdr3_length: 12
cdr3_aa: ASSLSTYTGELF

v_call: TRBV19
cdr3_length: 16
cdr3_aa: ASSLPLSWDKSNYGYT

v_call: TRBV9
cdr3_length: 12
cdr3_aa: ASSVEPTEEKLF

v_call: TRBV6-8
cdr3_length: 11
cdr3_aa: ASSDRGDTEAF

v_call: TRBV30
cdr3_length: 11
cdr3_aa: AWSLGGANGYT

v_call: TRBV9
cdr3_length: 10
cdr3_aa: ASSGETGELF

v_call: TRBV19
cdr3_length: 10
cdr3_aa: ASSIAQNEQF

v_call: TRBV11-3
cdr3_length: 14
cdr3_aa: ASSFNTGGGNEKLF

v_call: TRBV12-2
cdr3_length: 17
cdr3_aa: ASRLAHRDTYSGGYEQY

v_call: TRBV6-8
cdr3_length: 12
cdr3_aa: ASNPSPGNTGQF

v_call: TRBV29-1
cdr3_length: 11
cdr3_aa: SVGESYNSPLH

v_call: TRBV29-1
cdr3_length: 12
cdr3_aa: SVGLGAAQETQY

v_call: TRBV9
cdr3_length: 11
cdr3_aa: ASSQGSNTEAF

v_call: TRBV9
cdr3_length: 15
cdr3_aa: ASSRTSGRANTGELF

v_call: TRBV19
cdr3_length: 14
cdr3_aa: ASRGGARSLRPEAF

v_call: TRBV9
cdr3_length: 12
cdr3_aa: ASSVGVSDTEAF

v_call: TRBV19
cdr3_length: 9
cdr3_aa: ASSGMAEAF

v_call: TRBV6-8
cdr3_length: 13
cdr3_aa: AISVLAGAGNEQF

v_call: TRBV5-1
cdr3_length: 12
cdr3_aa: ASSLGGSYNEQF

v_call: TRBV29-1
cdr3_length: 12
cdr3_aa: SVDLAGDSYEQY

v_call: TRBV11-3
cdr3_length: 14
cdr3_aa: ASSLAGLAGYNEQF